This T cell receptor (beta chain) was identified in a study of control samples from healthy donors and cancer patients. Germline CDR1 KGHDR, CDR2 SFDVKD. The CDR3 is made up of 15 amino acids. V gave up 3 bases and J gave up 3 bases, with 14 bases separating them. Generated by immunoSEQ multiplex PCR, the TCRdb table keeps only in-frame clones and is missing some. In the table there are roughly 120,000 clones, nearly 90% of which are singletons. This sequence joins TRBV24-1 and TRBJ2-7, with a possible D match to TRBD2 (5 bases). Material for sequencing was blood. The sequence derives from a man aged 45-60 years in good health. DNA for the CDR3: TGTGCCACCAGTGATACCCGAGGGAACAGCTACGAGCAGTACTTC. Its protein product is CATSDTRGNSYEQYF.